The present entry profiles one TCR beta chain with its context. Germline V lookup: CDR1 SGHNT, CDR2 YYREEE (reference sequence). The junction had 7 bases not matched to a gene; V was cut back by 4 bases and J by 6 bases. The CDR3 contains 14 residues. The sample is drawn from a study of blood T cell repertoires in COVID-19. Profiling relied on immunoSEQ multiplex PCR, and the TCRdb table lists in-frame clones only, not all of them. The sample comprises just over 250,000 clones, around 87% of which are singletons, and 2% to 3% rests with the top ten. This rearrangement joins TRBV5-4 to TRBJ2-7, with 10 positions matching TRBD1. The sequenced material came from peripheral blood. The TCR was taken from a woman between 45 and 65 years old with acute or convalescent COVID-19. CDR3 in amino acids: CASSERDRGTEQYF. The CDR3 nucleotides read TGTGCCAGCAGCGAAAGGGACAGGGGAACCGAGCAGTACTTC.